This T cell receptor beta chain is from a study of OX40 agonist ivuxolimab in advanced cancers. On the study more broadly: The treatment was a fully human IgG2 OX40 agonist, ivuxolimab. Study conclusions and caveats: At 0.1 to 3.0 mg/kg, CD4+ and CD8+ blood T cells expanded clonally by week 6.

Patients who had autoimmune disease history or got systemic immunosuppression were left out. This CDR3 has 16 amino acids. V shed 0 bases and J shed 0 bases, with 10 bases lying between them. Germline CDR1 SGDLS, CDR2 YYNGEE. The repertoire was sequenced with immunoSEQ multiplex PCR; TCRdb's copy has only in-frame clones and lacks some. Of 18,000 or so clones listed, over 55% are singletons. Concerning this clone itself: The antigen is unknown.

This TCR came from an adult with an advanced solid tumor such as melanoma, head and neck, liver or kidney cancer. This sequence joins TRBV9 and TRBJ2-1; no clear D gene. The material was CD4+ or CD8+ T cells sorted from blood, obtained in a trial of the OX40 agonist ivuxolimab. The CDR3 here is CASSVVGGYSYNEQFF. In DNA form, the CDR3 reads TGTGCCAGCAGCGTAGTCGGTGGGTACTCCTACAATGAGCAGTTCTTC.